This T cell receptor (beta chain) was observed in a study of cytotoxic CD8 clonotypes in ibrutinib-treated CLL. For the study at large: Partial response occurred in roughly 25 patients and complete response in 2; at median about 70 months, roughly 15 remained remitted and approximately 12 progressed. Study conclusions and caveats: Patients had baseline clonality above age-matched healthy donors, and this clonality moved with circulating CD8+ T-cell counts.

Looked up from germline, CDR1 is SGHTA and CDR2 is FQGNSA. The CDR3 covers 15 residues. Trimming pared 1 base from V and 6 bases from J, leaving 13 bases between. TCRdb's table, derived via immunoSEQ multiplex PCR, lists solely in-frame clones and lacks some. The sample lists around 150,000 clones; more than 75% were seen once. In regard to this clone: What it recognizes is unknown.

The chain recombines TRBV7-2 with TRBJ1-5; possibly TRBD1 for D (6 bases). The specimen was PBMCs, collected after 12 months of ibrutinib treatment. The sequence was obtained from a human donor with chronic lymphocytic leukemia. The CDR3 coding sequence is TGTGCCAGCAGCTTAGTTTGGAGGGGGGGTCAGCCCCAGCATTTT. Translation gives CASSLVWRGGQPQHF.